This TCR beta chain was documented in a study of blood T cell repertoires in COVID-19 (dated by TCRdb to the early 2020s). Regarding the complete study: The collaborator samples originated in the United States, Italy and Spain and spanned the acute and convalescent phases of COVID-19. The prospective study material was composed of cDNA or gDNA derived from T cells, B-cell-depleted T cells, or PBMCs. The dataset comprised deeply sampled blood TCRbeta repertoires from subjects exposed to, actively infected with, or recovered from COVID-19. The repertoires were made available in a free public database intended to serve as a resource for research on the immune response to SARS-CoV-2. Samples were obtained from the ongoing ImmuneRACE study (first 160 participants) and from approximately 1,200 subjects provided by 6 global collaborators. A de-identified subject ID, COVID-19 status, age in years and sex were almost always included in the sample metadata. Where available, HLA class I and class II types were taken from metadata supplied by the sample provider and were not determined by assay-based typing.

Study-level results and caveats: The quantity of clinical and demographic metadata differed by source and by participant and was supplied without curation.

Spanning cysteine to phenylalanine, the CDR3 consists of 15 amino acids. Only CDR3 DNA remains: 45 bases, in frame from the first base. CDR1 and CDR2 (LNHDA, SQIVND) derive from the germline V gene (reference sequence). V is trimmed back by 3 bases and J by 5 bases, and the junction contains 8 bases that no gene match accounts for. Worth noting for this clone: What antigen it recognizes has not been identified. Base qualities are not provided; no much larger clone lies one nucleotide away.

Enrolling through a virtual design, the prospective study's participants ranged in age from about 18 to 89 years and lived across 24 United States geographic areas. In the prospective study, cohorts were assigned on the basis of participant-reported clinical history obtained from a screening survey and a study questionnaire. For ImmuneRACE Cohort 3, a participant was defined as recovered based on two consecutive negative NP/OP PCR tests, clearance by a healthcare professional, or resolution of symptoms. Mobile phlebotomists in the prospective study collected whole blood, serum and a nasopharyngeal or oropharyngeal swab from every participant. Participants in the prospective study had the option to provide additional blood draws and questionnaires over a 2-month period. Blood samples from the prospective study were shipped frozen or at room temperature prior to DNA extraction. The immunoSEQ Assay, a bias-controlled multiplex PCR, was used to amplify TCRbeta CDR3 regions from genomic DNA. The original methods were these. Nucleated cell counts per sample were estimated from amplification of reference gene primers within the assay. Sequence reads were collapsed and filtered to measure the absolute abundance of every unique TCRbeta CDR3 rearrangement. For each sample, productive Simpson clonality was calculated as the square root of Simpson's diversity index over productive rearrangements. In its TCRdb copy, this immuneACCESS table keeps in-frame sequences only and misses some clones. Where compared with another copy, unresolved V genes explain less than half of these, and the others have no known cause. For V, J and clone size, that table is used; D and trimming come from the DNA. For this sample the table gives some 160,000 clones, of which 80% were detected only once. The ten most abundant clones make up around 3.7% of the sample.

Recombination linked TRBV19 to TRBJ1-2; the central 8 bases match TRBD1. The specimen sequenced was PBMCs or T cells enriched from blood (not recorded which). This TCR was sampled from an older woman who had recovered from COVID-19. CDR3 protein: CASSMTLTGGYGYTF. The sequenced DNA: TGTGCCAGTAGTATGACCCTTACAGGGGGGTATGGCTACACCTTC.